This TCR beta chain derives from a study of T cell changes during pregnancy in multiple sclerosis. Germline CDR1 LNHDA, CDR2 SQIVND (reference sequence). The CDR3 runs to 15 residues. J gave up 4 bases and V 5 bases, and 4 bases lay outside the gene matches. Libraries were prepared by immunoSEQ multiplex PCR; TCRdb keeps only in-frame clonotypes and omits some of them. This sample has 90,000 or so clones, with 91% found just once. This clonotype was sampled from a female donor in good health, serving as a control in a pregnancy study. Some clones in this sample may be carry-over from other donors' samples. The sample here was PBMCs, taken in the first trimester of pregnancy. The V call is TRBV19, the J call TRBJ1-5; 11 bases are a match to TRBD1. Here the CDR3 DNA reads TGTGCCAGTAGTCTGGACAGGGGGCGGAATCAGCCCCAGCATTTT. This codes for CASSLDRGRNQPQHF.